What follows is one T cell receptor beta chain and its context. This entry is derived from a study of T cell changes during pregnancy in multiple sclerosis. The CDR3 spans 18 residues. V gave up 8 bases and J gave up 2 bases; unmatched junction bases: 14. The germline V gene has CDR1 MRHNA and CDR2 SNTAGT. Only in-frame clones appear in the TCRdb table, and some are missing; sequencing was by immunoSEQ multiplex PCR. The top ten clones hold approximately 0.76% of a sample with over 90,000 clones, about nine tenths of them seen once. The chain carries TRBV6-4 and TRBJ2-6; 8 positions match TRBD1. The receptor was derived from a female donor in good health, enrolled as a control in a pregnancy study. Sequenced material: peripheral blood, taken in the second trimester of pregnancy. CDR3 in amino acids: CASRMSTGVGAGANVLTF. In DNA, the CDR3 is TGTGCCAGCCGAATGTCGACAGGGGTCGGGGCTGGGGCCAACGTCCTGACTTTC.